A single sample gave rise to the 8 T cell receptor beta chains below, sequenced in a study of breast tumors, draining lymph nodes, adjacent tissues. TCRdb processed the multiplex PCR reads anew with MiXCR; each CDR3 protein has one entry. The sample includes fewer than 80,000 distinct CDR3 sequences, less than 45% of them seen just once. The sequenced material came from breast tumor tissue. The source of these receptors is a female donor with breast cancer. Some clones in this sample may be carry-over from other donors' samples.

A remark on this clonotype: This is likely a read error, given that the CDR3 carries no conserved phenylalanine or tryptophan at its end. The V gene is TRBV6-1, the J gene TRBJ2-5, with D maybe TRBD1 (6 bases). The length of the CDR3 is 14 residues. Germline values: CDR1 MNHNS, CDR2 SASEGT. CDR3 loop: CASSEQGSREAQYS. In nucleotides, the CDR3 is TGTGCCAGCAGTGAACAGGGGTCCCGAGAGGCCCAGTACTCC.

This clonotype occurred many times. The CDR3, as DNA: TGCAGTGCCACGGGACTAGCTAGGGAGCAGTTCTTC. It is translated as CSATGLAREQFF. The V call is TRBV20-1, the J call TRBJ2-1, with 9 bases aligning to TRBD2. V was pared by 6 bases and J by 10 bases, with 7 bases of the junction left unmatched. The CDR3 spans 12 residues. From germline, CDR1 is DFQATT and CDR2 SNEGSKA (reference sequence).

Ten or more counts support this clonotype. The CDR3 loop is CSAREPLSGATQETQYF. CDR3 nucleotide sequence: TGCAGTGCTAGAGAACCCCTTAGCGGGGCGACCCAAGAGACCCAGTACTTC. The rearrangement links TRBV20-1 to TRBJ2-5, with 8 bases lining up with TRBD2. The ends lost 0 bases at V and 1 base at J; junction bases unmatched: 10. The germline V gene has CDR1 DFQATT and CDR2 SNEGSKA (reference sequence). This CDR3 has 17 amino acids.

This clonotype was counted ten times or more. CDR3 DNA sequence: TGTGCCAGCAGTTTCGTAGCGGGTAGAGAGACCCAGTACTTC. Protein sequence: CASSFVAGRETQYF. The chain combines TRBV6-6 with TRBJ2-5, with 7 bases fitting TRBD2. Germline V gene data show CDR1 as MNHNY and CDR2 as SVGAGI (reference sequence). With V trimmed by 4 bases and J by 4 bases, 6 bases remained unmatched. The CDR3 loop spans 14 amino acids.

Comment on this clonotype: One base away lies a much larger clone, so this may be a sequencing read error. The rearrangement uses TRBV3-1 and TRBJ2-1; possibly TRBD2 for D (5 bases). Germline V CDR1 and CDR2: LGHDT, YNNKEL (reference sequence). This CDR3 spans 13 amino acids. V lost 4 bases and J lost 5, with 9 bases in between. The CDR3, as DNA: TGTGCCAGCAGCCGGGAGCCCCACAATGAGCAGTTCTTC. Residues: CASSREPHNEQFF.

At least ten counts were recorded for this clonotype. V and J are TRBV20-1 and TRBJ2-1; 11 positions match TRBD2. The germline V gene encodes CDR1 DFQATT and CDR2 SNEGSKA (reference sequence). The ends lost 5 bases at V and 0 bases at J; junction bases unmatched: 6. The CDR3 sequence is 16 residues long. The CDR3 loop is CSAQGLAASSYNEQFF. CDR3 bases: TGCAGTGCTCAGGGACTAGCGGCGAGCTCCTACAATGAGCAGTTCTTC.

This clonotype was observed many times. The rearrangement links TRBV2 to TRBJ1-2; TRBD1 matches at 7 bases. From germline, CDR1 is SNHLY and CDR2 FYNNEI. V lost 6 bases and J lost 3; bases outside the gene matches: 4. The CDR3 loop spans 13 amino acids. In DNA form, the CDR3 reads TGTGCCAGCAGAGGGGGCGCCTACTATGGCTACACCTTC. Its protein is CASRGGAYYGYTF.

The sample holds many counts of this clonotype. The chain has TRBV7-6 and TRBJ1-1; D unresolved. The CDR3 totals 14 residues. Trimming shortened V by 1 base and J by 5 bases, and 11 bases separated the two germline ends. Germline lookup yields CDR1 SGHVS and CDR2 FNYEAQ. CDR3 sequence: CASSLDVLGTEAFF. The CDR3 DNA is TGTGCCAGCAGCTTAGACGTGTTGGGGACTGAAGCTTTCTTT.